This is a list of T cell receptor beta chains from one sample in a study of human T cells and chemical hapten exposure. TCRdb processed the RACE reads anew with MiXCR; each CDR3 protein has one entry. The sample has tens of thousands of distinct CDR3 sequences; 9.8% are singletons. The material was whole blood, obtained in connection with sensitization to the hapten diphenylcyclopropenone (DPC). Every receptor here comes from a woman between 40 and 55 years old with alopecia areata. Some clones in this sample may be carry-over from other donors' samples. Each CDR3 is given with its conserved first and last residue. The order of the fields is V gene, D gene, J gene, clone size, CDR3 DNA, CDR3 protein. D genes are given only for firm matches. The size entry is marked missing in some rows and otherwise reads once, few, many or a size class.

V: TRBV20-1; D: -; J: TRBJ1-1; size: many; DNA: TGCAGTGCTAGAGAAGGACAGCCGAACACTGAAGCTTTCTTT; CDR3: CSAREGQPNTEAFF
V: TRBV7-8; D: -; J: TRBJ2-1; size: once; DNA: TGTGCCAGCAGCTTAGCGGGGGGTGATGAGCAGCTCTTC; CDR3: CASSLAGGDEQLF
V: TRBV12-3/TRBV12-4; D: TRBD2; J: TRBJ2-1; size: many; DNA: TGTGCCAGCAGTGAGACTAGCGCTTACTCCTACAATGAGCAGTTCTTC; CDR3: CASSETSAYSYNEQFF
V: TRBV14; D: -; J: TRBJ2-1; size: many; DNA: TGTGCCAGCAGCCAAGAAGGTCCGACTTCTTCCTACAATGAGCAGTTCTTC; CDR3: CASSQEGPTSSYNEQFF
V: TRBV2; D: -; J: TRBJ1-2; size: many; DNA: TGTGCCAGCAGGCCTGCGGCGGGAACCAACTATGGCTACACCTTC; CDR3: CASRPAAGTNYGYTF
V: TRBV7-9; D: -; J: TRBJ2-5; size: many; DNA: TGTGCCAGCAGCCGGGGCGAGACCCAGTACTTC; CDR3: CASSRGETQYF
V: TRBV7-7; D: TRBD2; J: TRBJ2-5; size: few; DNA: TGTGCTAGCAGCTTAGCGGGACTAGCGGGGCAAGAGACCCAGTACTTC; CDR3: CASSLAGLAGQETQYF
V: TRBV7-9; D: TRBD2; J: TRBJ2-7; size: -; DNA: TGTGCCAGCAGCCCTAGCGGGACATCGGAGGCCTACGAGCAGTACTTC; CDR3: CASSPSGTSEAYEQYF
V: TRBV15; D: TRBD1; J: TRBJ2-4; size: few; DNA: TGTGCCACCAGCACCGACAGGGCAGCCAAAAACATTCAGTACTTC; CDR3: CATSTDRAAKNIQYF
V: TRBV9; D: -; J: TRBJ1-1; size: many; DNA: TGTGCCAGCAGCGTAACGGTATACACTGAAGCTTTCTTT; CDR3: CASSVTVYTEAFF
V: TRBV27; D: TRBD1; J: TRBJ2-7; size: -; DNA: TGTGCCAGTAAGACAGGGTATTTCGAGCAGTACTTC; CDR3: CASKTGYFEQYF
V: TRBV12-3/TRBV12-4; D: -; J: TRBJ2-3; size: many; DNA: TGTGCCAGCAGTTCGGGGGACGCCGAGGGCTCAGATACGCAGTATTTT; CDR3: CASSSGDAEGSDTQYF
V: TRBV7-2; D: TRBD2; J: TRBJ2-1; size: -; DNA: TGTGCCAGCAGCCCATATCGGCTACTAGCGGGGGATAGCTCCTACAATGAGCAGTTCTTC; CDR3: CASSPYRLLAGDSSYNEQFF
V: TRBV29-1; D: TRBD1; J: TRBJ2-5; size: few; DNA: TGCAGCGTTGCAGGGGGCGTTCGGGAGACCCAGTACTTC; CDR3: CSVAGGVRETQYF
V: TRBV10-2; D: -; J: TRBJ1-5; size: few; DNA: TGCGCCAGCAGTGAGGGTAATATGGATCAGCCCCAGCATTTT; CDR3: CASSEGNMDQPQHF
V: TRBV19; D: -; J: TRBJ1-5; size: many; DNA: TGTGCCAGTAGTCTTTTGATCGGGTATAGCAATCAGCCCCAGCATTTT; CDR3: CASSLLIGYSNQPQHF
V: TRBV20-1; D: TRBD2; J: TRBJ2-1; size: few; DNA: TGCAGTGCTAGAGATCCGGGGGGGAACCGGATCCAGTTCTTC; CDR3: CSARDPGGNRIQFF
V: TRBV27; D: TRBD2; J: TRBJ2-3; size: many; DNA: TGTGCCAGCAGTCTCTGGGTTAGCGGGGGGCCGGGTGTAGATACGCAGTATTTT; CDR3: CASSLWVSGGPGVDTQYF
V: TRBV5-8; D: -; J: TRBJ2-5; size: few; DNA: TGTGCCAGCACCCGTCAAGAGACCCAGTACTTC; CDR3: CASTRQETQYF
V: TRBV7-9; D: TRBD1; J: TRBJ2-7; size: many; DNA: TGTGCCAGCAGCCCCGGGACAGTCTACGAGCAGTACTTC; CDR3: CASSPGTVYEQYF
V: TRBV4-3; D: -; J: TRBJ1-6; size: many; DNA: -; CDR3: CASSQVDSSIIHPSTF
V: TRBV19; D: -; J: TRBJ1-4; size: many; DNA: TGTGCCAGTAGCGAGAGGACGAGGCACTCAGAAAAACTGTTTTTT; CDR3: CASSERTRHSEKLFF
V: TRBV30; D: TRBD2; J: TRBJ2-1; size: few; DNA: TGTGCCTGGTCCCCGGGACTAGCCAACAATGAGCAGTTCTTC; CDR3: CAWSPGLANNEQFF
V: TRBV6-2/TRBV6-3; D: -; J: TRBJ2-2; size: many; DNA: TGTGCCAGCAAGGGATGGGGTCCCGGGGAGCTGTTTTTT; CDR3: CASKGWGPGELFF
V: TRBV5-1; D: -; J: TRBJ2-4; size: -; DNA: TGCGCCAGCAGCTTGGCCGAGTCTGGGGGGCTGGACATTCAGTACTTC; CDR3: CASSLAESGGLDIQYF
V: TRBV10-1; D: -; J: TRBJ2-2; size: few; DNA: TGCGCCAGCAGTGAGGGCACCACCGGGGAGCTGTTTTTT; CDR3: CASSEGTTGELFF
V: TRBV14; D: TRBD2; J: TRBJ2-1; size: many; DNA: TGTGCCAGCAGCCCCCTAGCGGGGGACGAGCAGTTCTTC; CDR3: CASSPLAGDEQFF
V: TRBV6-5; D: TRBD1; J: TRBJ2-1; size: -; DNA: TGTGCCAGCAGTTACTCGGGGACAGGGGGCCTTGAGCAGTTCTTC; CDR3: CASSYSGTGGLEQFF
V: TRBV11-2; D: TRBD2; J: TRBJ2-2; size: many; DNA: TGTGCCAGCAGCCGTCTAGCGGGGGAGAACACCGGGGAGCTGTTTTTT; CDR3: CASSRLAGENTGELFF
V: TRBV30; D: TRBD1; J: TRBJ1-6; size: -; DNA: TGTGCCTGTTACAGGGGGCAAGATTCACCCCTCCACTTT; CDR3: CACYRGQDSPLHF
V: TRBV7-6; D: -; J: TRBJ1-1; size: many; DNA: TGTGCCAGCAGCTTAGCCCAGGGTCCGAACACTGAAGCTTTCTTT; CDR3: CASSLAQGPNTEAFF
V: TRBV18; D: -; J: TRBJ2-3; size: many; DNA: TGTGCCAGCTCAATAAGCACAGATACGCAGTATTTT; CDR3: CASSISTDTQYF
V: TRBV5-1; D: -; J: TRBJ2-3; size: many; DNA: TGCGCCAGCAGCCCTGCCCTGAGGTCAGATACGCAGTATTTT; CDR3: CASSPALRSDTQYF
V: TRBV5-1; D: TRBD1; J: TRBJ2-2; size: many; DNA: TGCGCCAGCAGACGAACAGGGGACACCGGGGAGCTGTTTTTT; CDR3: CASRRTGDTGELFF
V: TRBV29-1; D: -; J: TRBJ2-3; size: many; DNA: TGCAGCGTCAGCAGGGGGGCAGATACGCAGTATTTT; CDR3: CSVSRGADTQYF
V: TRBV6-2/TRBV6-3; D: -; J: TRBJ1-5; size: many; DNA: TGTGCCAGCAGTGACAGGAGATCCTCCAATCAGCCCCAGCATTTT; CDR3: CASSDRRSSNQPQHF
V: TRBV5-1; D: TRBD1; J: TRBJ1-6; size: many; DNA: TGCGCCAGCAGCTTGGAGGGGGCGAGGGGTTCACCCCTCCACTTT; CDR3: CASSLEGARGSPLHF
V: TRBV5-1; D: -; J: TRBJ2-7; size: many; DNA: TGCGCCAGCAGCGTAACCGATACCTACGAGCAGTACTTC; CDR3: CASSVTDTYEQYF
V: TRBV20-1; D: TRBD1; J: TRBJ1-5; size: many; DNA: TGCAGTGCTAGAGATAGGACAGGGCCGAATCAGCCCCAGCATTTT; CDR3: CSARDRTGPNQPQHF
V: TRBV5-1; D: TRBD1; J: TRBJ2-1; size: -; DNA: TGCGCCAGCAGCTTTACGATAGGACAGGGATACAATGAGCAGTTCTTC; CDR3: CASSFTIGQGYNEQFF
V: TRBV7-9; D: TRBD1; J: TRBJ1-5; size: -; DNA: TGTGCCAGCAGCTTAGCCCCCGGGACAGGGGGCGGCCAGCCCCAGCATTTT; CDR3: CASSLAPGTGGGQPQHF
V: TRBV7-6; D: TRBD1; J: TRBJ2-1; size: many; DNA: TGTGCCAGCAGCTTTGACCGGGACAGGGATTCCTACAATGAGCAGTTCTTC; CDR3: CASSFDRDRDSYNEQFF
V: TRBV5-1; D: TRBD1; J: TRBJ1-6; size: many; DNA: TGCGCCAGCAGCCTAACAGACAGGGGAACAGCACCCCTCCACTTT; CDR3: CASSLTDRGTAPLHF
V: TRBV20-1; D: TRBD1; J: TRBJ1-1; size: few; DNA: TGCAGTGCTAGAACTTATGACAGGGTGGATACTGAAGCTTTCTTT; CDR3: CSARTYDRVDTEAFF
V: TRBV29-1; D: TRBD1; J: TRBJ2-5; size: few; DNA: TGCAGCGTTGGTACAGGGGGCTTGGAGACCCAGTACTTC; CDR3: CSVGTGGLETQYF
V: TRBV4-3; D: -; J: TRBJ1-5; size: many; DNA: TGCGCCAGCAGCCAAGATTATGGGGGAGGTCAGCCCCAGCATTTT; CDR3: CASSQDYGGGQPQHF
V: TRBV11-2; D: -; J: TRBJ2-1; size: few; DNA: TGTGCCAGCAGCCAACCGGGGCAGGGAGCGGGTGAGCAGTTCTTC; CDR3: CASSQPGQGAGEQFF
V: TRBV5-1; D: -; J: TRBJ2-7; size: many; DNA: TGCGCCAGCAGCTTTGCAGGGAGCTCCTACGAGCAGTACTTC; CDR3: CASSFAGSSYEQYF
V: TRBV30; D: TRBD2; J: TRBJ2-3; size: -; DNA: TGTGCCGCGGGACTAGCGGGGGGCCCCTCCACAGATACGCAGTATTTT; CDR3: CAAGLAGGPSTDTQYF
V: TRBV6-6; D: -; J: TRBJ2-3; size: many; DNA: TGTGCCAGCACCGAAACCTCTAGCGTGATCTCCACAGATACGCAGTATTTT; CDR3: CASTETSSVISTDTQYF
V: TRBV10-3; D: TRBD1; J: TRBJ2-7; size: many; DNA: TGTGCCATCAGTGTAAGACAGGGGTCCCCGAGCGAGCAGTACTTC; CDR3: CAISVRQGSPSEQYF
V: TRBV6-5; D: TRBD2; J: TRBJ2-5; size: many; DNA: TGTGCCAGCAGCCCATTGGGCGGGAGAGAGACCCAGTACTTC; CDR3: CASSPLGGRETQYF
V: TRBV3-1; D: -; J: TRBJ2-7; size: many; DNA: TGTGCCAGCAGCCAAGACCCTGGACGGTCCTACGAGCAGTACTTC; CDR3: CASSQDPGRSYEQYF
V: TRBV20-1; D: -; J: TRBJ1-1; size: few; DNA: TGCAGTGCAGATACAGGGCATCTTATGAACACTGAAGCTTTCTTT; CDR3: CSADTGHLMNTEAFF
V: TRBV5-6; D: TRBD1; J: TRBJ2-1; size: many; DNA: TGTGCCAGCAGCCGCCTGTTGGACAGGGCCCATGAGCAGTTCTTC; CDR3: CASSRLLDRAHEQFF